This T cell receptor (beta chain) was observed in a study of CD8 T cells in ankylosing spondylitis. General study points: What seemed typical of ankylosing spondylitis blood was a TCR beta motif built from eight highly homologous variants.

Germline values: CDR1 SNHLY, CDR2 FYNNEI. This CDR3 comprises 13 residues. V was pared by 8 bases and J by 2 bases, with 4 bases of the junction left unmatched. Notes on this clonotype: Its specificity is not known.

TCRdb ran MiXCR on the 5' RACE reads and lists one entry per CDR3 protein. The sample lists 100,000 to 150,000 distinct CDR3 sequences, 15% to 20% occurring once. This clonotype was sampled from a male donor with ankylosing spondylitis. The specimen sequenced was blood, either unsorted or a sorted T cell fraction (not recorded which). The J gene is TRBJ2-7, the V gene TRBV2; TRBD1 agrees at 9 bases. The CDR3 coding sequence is TGTGCCAGCGGGACAGGGTCGACCTACGAGCAGTACTTC. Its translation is CASGTGSTYEQYF.